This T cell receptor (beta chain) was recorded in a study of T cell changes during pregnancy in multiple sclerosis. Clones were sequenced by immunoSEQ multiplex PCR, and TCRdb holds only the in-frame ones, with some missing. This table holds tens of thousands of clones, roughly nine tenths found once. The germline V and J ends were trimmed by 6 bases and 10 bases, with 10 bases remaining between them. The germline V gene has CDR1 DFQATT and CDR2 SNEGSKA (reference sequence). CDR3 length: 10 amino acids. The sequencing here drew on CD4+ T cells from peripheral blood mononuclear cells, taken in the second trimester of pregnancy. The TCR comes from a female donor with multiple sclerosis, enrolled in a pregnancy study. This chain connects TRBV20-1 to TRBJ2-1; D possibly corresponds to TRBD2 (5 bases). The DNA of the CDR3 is TGCAGTGCCGGGATAGTGGAGCAGTTCTTC. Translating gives CSAGIVEQFF.